The 15 T cell receptor beta chains given below trace back to one sample, sequenced in a study of T cells in Graves' hyperthyroidism and ophthalmopathy. Using RNA transcripts as the source, TCR beta CDR3 regions were amplified. RT-PCR in the first round (using the HTBI primer set) targeted the TCR CDR3. Via MiXCR, TCRdb re-called the multiplex PCR reads, giving one row per CDR3 protein. There are 500,000 to 650,000 distinct CDR3 sequences in the sample; roughly 45% occur only once, and around 47% lies in the top ten. The sample taken for sequencing was peripheral blood or thyroid tissue (not recorded which). These receptors were taken from an adult woman with Graves' disease, either hyperthyroidism or ophthalmopathy (not recorded which).

This clonotype was seen many times. The chain couples TRBV5-1 to TRBJ2-7, with D perhaps TRBD2 (6 bases). The V and J ends lost 0 bases and 5 bases respectively, with 12 bases between them. CDR3 length: 14 amino acids. CDR1 and CDR2 (germline): SGHRS, YFSETQ. The CDR3 loop is CASSLDGSDDEQYF. In DNA form, the CDR3 reads TGCGCCAGCAGCTTGGACGGGAGCGATGACGAGCAGTACTTC.

This clonotype was found many times. The CDR3 spells CASSPQGSRTEAFF. CDR3 sequence (DNA): TGTGCCAGCAGTCCACAGGGGTCGAGGACTGAAGCTTTCTTT. This chain uses TRBV2 with TRBJ1-1, with 7 bases identical to TRBD1. Unmatched junction bases numbered 8, after V lost 5 bases and J lost 5 bases. Germline V lookup: CDR1 SNHLY, CDR2 FYNNEI. The CDR3 contains 14 residues. Variable domain in full (rest from reference TRBV2 and TRBJ1-1): EPEVTQTPSHQVTQMGQEVILRCVPISNHLYFYWYRQILGQKVEFLVSFYNNEISEKSEIFDDQFSVERPDGSNFTLKIRSTKLEDSAMYFCASSPQGSRTEAFFGQGTRLTVV.

Points on this clonotype: No conserved phenylalanine or tryptophan is present at the end of the CDR3, so a read error is the likely explanation. V usage is TRBV7-8 and J usage is TRBJ1-2, with D maybe TRBD1 (5 bases). Germline CDR1 reads SGHVS; CDR2 reads FQNEAQ. Trimming left V 6 bases short and J 6 bases short, with 20 bases between. The CDR3 length is 15 residues. The CDR3 DNA is TGTGCCAGCAGTTCGACAGCGTCGGTCTATAATGGCTACACCTCC. This encodes CASSSTASVYNGYTS.

The genes are TRBV6-1 and TRBJ2-7; 8 bases agree with TRBD2. CDR3 size: 15 residues. CDR1 is MNHNS and CDR2 is SASEGT in the germline V gene. With 6 bases clipped from V and 4 bases from J, the junction kept 11 bases outside the gene matches. The CDR3, as DNA: TGTGCCAGCAGCCGCGGACTAGCTGGAGGGTACGAGCAGTACTTC. Translated: CASSRGLAGGYEQYF.

This clonotype appeared a single time. The chain joins TRBV29-1 to TRBJ2-7; D possibly corresponds to TRBD2 (6 bases). CDR1 and CDR2 from the germline V gene are SQVTM and ANQGSEA. Trimming left V 6 bases short and J 7 bases short, with 16 bases between. This CDR3 region has 12 residues. CDR3 in amino acids: CSVQTGDGEQYF. Here the CDR3 DNA reads TGCAGCGTACAAACGGGAGATGGGGAGCAGTACTTC.

This clonotype has just one count. This chain connects TRBV20-1 to TRBJ2-3, with D perhaps TRBD1 (6 bases). The germline V gene has CDR1 DFQATT and CDR2 SNEGSKA (reference sequence). Trimming pared 0 bases from V and 3 bases from J, leaving 10 bases between. This CDR3 is built from 14 residues. The CDR3 sequence is CSARDGQRTDTQYF. The CDR3 DNA is TGCAGTGCTAGAGACGGACAGCGAACAGATACGCAGTATTTT.

This clonotype has ten or more counts. The rearrangement joins TRBV20-1 to TRBJ1-5; D ambiguous. Germline CDR1 and CDR2: DFQATT and SNEGSKA (reference sequence). CDR3 length: 16 residues. V dropped 0 bases and J dropped 2 bases, with 14 bases sitting between them. Here the CDR3 DNA reads TGCAGTGCTAGAGATGTGCGAGGTGGGGGCAATCAGCCCCAGCATTTT. Translated, it gives CSARDVRGGGNQPQHF.

The chain joins TRBV12-3 or TRBV12-4 to TRBJ2-2, with 7 bases fitting TRBD2. The CDR3 spans 15 residues. V shed 3 bases and J 1 base; nucleotides not matched to a gene: 2. CDR3: CASSFGGRNTGELFF. The CDR3 DNA is TGTGCCAGCAGTTTTGGCGGGAGGAACACCGGGGAGCTGTTTTTT.

V usage is TRBV29-1 and J usage is TRBJ2-7; 12 bases map to TRBD2. After removal of 1 base from V and 6 bases from J, the junction contained 4 bases not matched to a gene. This CDR3 region has 14 residues. From germline, CDR1 is SQVTM and CDR2 ANQGSEA. The CDR3 sequence is CSVEGTSGETEQYF. The CDR3 DNA reads as TGCAGCGTTGAAGGGACTAGCGGGGAGACCGAGCAGTACTTC.

A note on this clonotype: In this CDR3 the conserved last residue, phenylalanine or tryptophan, is missing, so a read error is likely. The DNA is omitted, as the CDR3 cannot be located on it reliably, and the CDR3 follows TCRdb's listing. The V and J genes are TRBV20-1 and TRBJ2-2; TRBD2 is the table's D call and was not checked against the DNA. The CDR3 spans 9 amino acids, including both terminal residues. Germline V gene data show CDR1 as DFQATT and CDR2 as SNEGSKA (reference sequence). The CDR3 sequence: CSADLTSGR.

This rearrangement joins TRBV13 to TRBJ1-1; a possible D gene is TRBD1 (6 bases). The CDR3 runs to 15 residues. Germline CDR1 is PRHDT and CDR2 is FYEKMQ (reference sequence). V was trimmed by 5 bases and J by 3 bases, leaving 16 bases between them. The CDR3 coding sequence is TGTGCCAGCAGCCTCCGGGACAATACGCACACTGAAGCTTTCTTT. This gives the protein CASSLRDNTHTEAFF. Full variable domain (rest looked up from reference TRBV13 and TRBJ1-1): AAGVIQSPRHLIKEKRETATLKCYPIPRHDTVYWYQQGPGQDPQFLISFYEKMQSDKGSIPDRFSAQQFSDYHSELNMSSLELGDSALYFCASSLRDNTHTEAFFGQGTRLTVV.

Here the CDR3 reads CSASEYEQYF. CDR3 DNA sequence: TGCAGTGCTAGCGAATACGAGCAGTACTTC. The V gene is TRBV20-1, the J gene TRBJ2-7; D unclear. The CDR3 consists of 10 residues. The germline V gene has CDR1 DFQATT and CDR2 SNEGSKA (reference sequence). Trimming took off 3 bases at V and 4 bases at J, with 4 bases between the two ends.

This clonotype came up a few times. The chain uses TRBV5-1 and TRBJ2-2; no definite D call. Germline values: CDR1 SGHRS, CDR2 YFSETQ. V lost 3 bases and J lost 13, with 16 bases in between. The length of the CDR3 is 13 residues. Here the CDR3 reads CASSSQPQSGLFF. The CDR3 DNA reads TGCGCCAGCAGCTCTCAACCCCAAAGTGGGCTGTTTTTT.

This clonotype was seen once. This rearrangement joins TRBV7-6 to TRBJ2-7; perhaps TRBD2 as D (6 bases). Germline CDR1 reads SGHVS; CDR2 reads FNYEAQ. V lost 6 bases, J lost 4 bases, and 16 bases lay in between. CDR3 length: 14 residues. The CDR3 loop is CASSGDSGAYEQYF. The CDR3 DNA reads as TGTGCCAGCAGTGGGGATAGCGGAGCTTACGAGCAGTACTTC.

The chain has TRBV7-8 and TRBJ1-5; 7 bases align to TRBD1. The CDR3 consists of 17 residues. V shed 5 bases, J shed 0 bases, and the junction held 10 bases outside the gene matches. CDR1 is SGHVS and CDR2 is FQNEAQ in the germline V gene. The CDR3 DNA reads as TGTGCCAGCAGCCTATCGACAGGGATCTATAGCAATCAGCCCCAGCATTTT. Translated: CASSLSTGIYSNQPQHF.